This T cell receptor beta chain was documented in a study of blood T cell repertoires in COVID-19. Trimming cost V 5 bases and J 4 bases; bases outside gene matches: 11. The CDR3 length is 16 residues. CDR1 is LNHDA and CDR2 is SQIVND in the germline V gene (reference sequence). Cohort placement rested on clinical history that participants reported themselves. Sequencing was performed with immunoSEQ multiplex PCR; in TCRdb, only in-frame clones are kept and a portion is missing. This table holds 190,000 or so clones, approximately 90% found once. This TCR came from a woman in her 30s who had recovered from COVID-19. The sequenced material came from PBMCs or T cells enriched from blood (not recorded which). The chain is built from TRBV19 and TRBJ2-5, with 9 bases lining up with TRBD1. The chain's CDR3 is CASSPSGQGVGETQYF. The CDR3 region has the DNA TGTGCCAGTAGTCCTTCGGGACAGGGTGTTGGAGAGACCCAGTACTTC.